Each of the 21 T cell receptor beta chains below was sequenced from the same sample in a study of somatic mutations in cytotoxic T cells in rheumatoid arthritis. Assay: immunoSEQ multiplex PCR; the TCRdb copy retains only in-frame clones and omits some. The sample has about 20,000 clones; 85% to 90% are singletons. Material: CD8+ T cells sorted from blood. The receptors come from a man in his forties or fifties in good health.

The chain is built from TRBV28 and TRBJ2-5; TRBD1 is a possible D gene (6 bases). CDR1 and CDR2 (germline): MDHEN, SYDVKM. The CDR3 covers 14 residues. V lost 6 bases and J lost 1, with 12 bases in between. The CDR3 region has the DNA TGTGCCAGCAGGCAAAGGGACACCCAAGAGACCCAGTACTTC. The encoded protein is CASRQRDTQETQYF.

As for this clone: At one end, the junction sequence differs from germline, possibly due to a read error. The V call is TRBV30, the J call TRBJ1-3, with D perhaps matching TRBD1 (6 bases). CDR1 is GTSNPN, CDR2 SVGIG, per germline (reference sequence). This CDR3 region has 16 residues. For the CDR3, the DNA is TGTGCCTGGAGTGTACAATTCGGGGGCTCTGGAAGCACCATATATTTT. Protein sequence: CAWSVQFGGSGSTIYF. Combining the CDR3 with reference TRBV30 and TRBJ1-3 gives the whole variable domain SQTIHQWPATLVQPVGSPLSLECTVEGTSNPNLYWYRQAAGRGLQLLFYSVGIGQISSEVPQNLSASRPQDRQFILSSKKLLLSDSGFYLCAWSVQFGGSGSTIYFGEGSWLTVV.

The V call is TRBV19, the J call TRBJ1-2; tentative D call: TRBD1 (6 bases). This CDR3 comprises 16 residues. V gave up 5 bases and J gave up 9 bases, with 25 bases separating them. Per the germline V gene, CDR1 is LNHDA and CDR2 is SQIVND (reference sequence). In DNA form, the CDR3 reads TGTGCCAGTAGTCTTCTAGCCGGGACAAATGTCGGGAGCTACACCTTC. Translation gives CASSLLAGTNVGSYTF.

The chain employs TRBV6-5 and TRBJ2-1; a possible D gene is TRBD2 (5 bases). Germline CDR1 reads MNHEY; CDR2 reads SVGAGI. V was clipped by 2 bases and J by 8 bases, with 16 bases between them. This CDR3 comprises 15 residues. The DNA of the CDR3 is TGTGCCAGCAGTTACGGGTTCGCTAGCTTGGATGAGCAGTTCTTC. As protein: CASSYGFASLDEQFF.

The J gene is TRBJ1-1, the V gene TRBV11-2; D call uncertain. This CDR3 has 11 residues. Trimming shortened V by 1 base and J by 8 bases, and 5 bases separated the two germline ends. From germline, CDR1 is SGHAT and CDR2 FQNNGV. CDR3 residues: CASSLVQEAFF. CDR3 nucleotides: TGTGCCAGCAGCTTAGTACAGGAAGCTTTCTTT. The variable domain in full, completed from reference TRBV11-2 and TRBJ1-1, reads EAGVAQSPRYKIIEKRQSVAFWCNPISGHATLYWYQQILGQGPKLLIQFQNNGVVDDSQLPKDRFSAERLKGVDSTLKIQPAKLEDSAVYLCASSLVQEAFFGQGTRLTVV.

This clone appeared a few times. V usage is TRBV19 and J usage is TRBJ1-2, with 7 positions matching TRBD1. Losses at the gene ends were 6 bases for V and 7 bases for J; bases not matched to a gene: 8. There are 13 residues in the CDR3. Germline CDR1 is LNHDA and CDR2 is SQIVND (reference sequence). Here the CDR3 reads CASRPTGAGGYTF. CDR3 sequence (DNA): TGTGCCAGTAGACCCACAGGGGCGGGTGGCTACACCTTC.

The genes are TRBV27 and TRBJ2-2; D is unresolved. This CDR3 spans 13 amino acids. V was clipped by 4 bases and J by 2 bases, with 5 bases between them. Germline V gene data show CDR1 as MNHEY and CDR2 as SMNVEV (reference sequence). This CDR3 reads CASSSVNTGELFF. DNA of the CDR3: TGTGCCAGCAGTTCTGTAAACACCGGGGAGCTGTTTTTT.

This chain connects TRBV28 to TRBJ2-3; D possibly corresponds to TRBD1 (6 bases). The V and J ends lost 5 bases and 2 bases respectively, with 17 bases between them. The germline gives CDR1 MDHEN, CDR2 SYDVKM. This CDR3 comprises 16 residues. The CDR3 reads CASSEQGVTPTDTQYF. CDR3 nucleotide sequence: TGTGCCAGCAGTGAACAGGGAGTAACCCCCACAGATACGCAGTATTTT.

This chain links TRBV5-4 with TRBJ2-7; 11 bases align to TRBD2. Germline V lookup: CDR1 SGHNT, CDR2 YYREEE (reference sequence). The CDR3 runs to 16 residues. V dropped 0 bases and J dropped 3; count of bases not matched to a gene: 5. CDR3 in amino acids: CASSLALAGGIYEQYF. The CDR3 nucleotides are TGTGCCAGCAGCTTGGCTCTAGCGGGGGGAATCTACGAGCAGTACTTC.

This chain links TRBV5-6 with TRBJ1-4; D unclear. Between the trimmed V and J ends, which lost 2 bases and 0 bases, there was a span of 5 bases. There are 14 residues in the CDR3. CDR1 is SGHDT, CDR2 YYEEEE, per germline. This CDR3 is CASSLGATNEKLFF. As DNA, the CDR3 is TGTGCCAGCAGCTTAGGTGCAACTAATGAAAAACTGTTTTTT. Based on the CDR3 plus reference TRBV5-6 and TRBJ1-4, the full variable domain is DAGVTQSPTHLIKTRGQQVTLRCSPKSGHDTVSWYQQALGQGPQFIFQYYEEEERQRGNFPDRFSGHQFPNYSSELNVNALLLGDSALYLCASSLGATNEKLFFGSGTQLSVL.

J is TRBJ2-4 and V is TRBV28, with D hard to call. Looked up from germline, CDR1 is MDHEN and CDR2 is SYDVKM. The CDR3 runs 15 residues. V lost 6 bases and J 3 bases, leaving 15 bases between the germline ends. CDR3 sequence (DNA): TGTGCCAGCAGCCCCACCTATGGGGTCAAAAACATTCAGTACTTC. Its protein product is CASSPTYGVKNIQYF.

The gene calls are TRBV28 and TRBJ1-1; the match to TRBD1 covers 10 bases. The CDR3 is 14 residues long. Germline V CDR1 and CDR2: MDHEN, SYDVKM. V was pared by 2 bases and J by 8 bases, with 5 bases of the junction left unmatched. CDR3 protein: CASSLRQGAREAFF. In nucleotides, the CDR3 is TGTGCCAGCAGTTTACGACAGGGGGCGCGAGAAGCTTTCTTT.

The V call is TRBV28, the J call TRBJ2-7; D is unclear. This CDR3 comprises 12 residues. Trimming took 6 bases from V and 3 from J, leaving 9 bases between them. CDR1 and CDR2 (germline): MDHEN, SYDVKM. CDR3 nucleotides: TGTGCCAGCAGCAACGAAGGCTACGAGCAGTACTTC. Translation: CASSNEGYEQYF.

J is TRBJ2-5 and V is TRBV4-3; 11 positions match TRBD2. There are 19 residues in the CDR3. V lost 1 base, J lost 1 base, and 11 bases stayed unmatched. CDR1 is LGHNA and CDR2 is YSLEER in the germline V gene. As DNA, the CDR3 is TGCGCCAGCAGCCAAGCCCTGCGGAGGGGACTAGCGGCCCAAGAGACCCAGTACTTC. Its translation is CASSQALRRGLAAQETQYF.

The chain couples TRBV10-3 to TRBJ2-7, with a tentative D call TRBD2 (5 bases). This CDR3 comprises 12 residues. V was cut by 5 bases and J by 7 bases, with 12 bases left in between. CDR1 is ENHRY and CDR2 is SYGVKD in the germline V gene. CDR3 amino acids: CAISLGAMEQYF. The DNA for the CDR3 is TGTGCCATCAGTTTGGGAGCCATGGAGCAGTACTTC.

The genes are TRBV5-1 and TRBJ2-1; possibly TRBD1 or TRBD2 for D (5 bases each). The ends were cut back, 4 bases at V and 4 bases at J, with 15 bases in the middle. Germline V lookup: CDR1 SGHRS, CDR2 YFSETQ. CDR3 length: 15 residues. For the CDR3, the DNA is TGCGCCAGCAGCCTAACCGGGACGGCTTACAATGAGCAGTTCTTC. This codes for CASSLTGTAYNEQFF.

This clone was observed a single time. The chain has TRBV27 and TRBJ2-3, with TRBD2 as a possible D gene (5 bases). CDR3 length: 13 amino acids. The V gene's germline CDR1 is MNHEY and CDR2 SMNVEV (reference sequence). Trimming removed 6 bases from V and 2 bases from J, with 9 bases in between. CDR3 sequence reads: CASRDGLTDTQYF. CDR3 DNA sequence: TGTGCCAGCAGAGACGGACTCACAGATACGCAGTATTTT.

This clone was counted a single time. The chain joins TRBV9 to TRBJ1-2, with 7 bases that match TRBD1. In germline, CDR1 is SGDLS, CDR2 YYNGEE. V shed 4 bases and J 4 bases; nucleotides not matched to a gene: 7. The length of the CDR3 is 14 residues. The CDR3 bases are TGTGCCAGCAGCTCCGGGACAGTATCCTATGGCTACACCTTC. Translation: CASSSGTVSYGYTF.

The J gene is TRBJ2-7, the V gene TRBV7-9; D gene ambiguous. The CDR3 covers 14 residues. Germline lookup yields CDR1 SEHNR and CDR2 FQNEAQ (reference sequence). Between the trimmed V and J ends, which lost 5 bases and 2 bases, there was a span of 13 bases. The CDR3 nucleotides are TGTGCCAGCAGCGCGTCAACTAAGCCCTACGAGCAGTACTTC. Translating gives CASSASTKPYEQYF.

The V and J genes are TRBV28 and TRBJ1-2, with 8 bases aligning to TRBD1. The length of the CDR3 is 15 residues. The V gene end was trimmed by 6 bases and the J gene end by 7 bases; junction bases not matched to a gene: 13. Germline V gene lookup returns CDR1 MDHEN and CDR2 SYDVKM. The CDR3 sequence: CASRDRQGPYSGYTF. The DNA for the CDR3 is TGTGCCAGCAGGGACCGACAGGGGCCTTACTCTGGCTACACCTTC.

V is TRBV4-3 and J is TRBJ2-5; 7 bases agree with TRBD2. The V gene end was trimmed by 0 bases and the J gene end by 5 bases; junction bases not matched to a gene: 9. The CDR3 loop spans 16 amino acids. Germline CDR1 is LGHNA and CDR2 is YSLEER. The CDR3 DNA reads TGCGCCAGCAGCCAAGACCTCGGGGGAGGGGATGAGACCCAGTACTTC. As protein: CASSQDLGGGDETQYF.